Listed below are T cell receptor beta chains from one sample, sequenced in a study of blood T cell repertoires in COVID-19. The protocol was immunoSEQ multiplex PCR, while the TCRdb copy is restricted to in-frame clones and leaves out a portion. This sample has 45,000 to 70,000 clones, with roughly 87% found just once. What was sequenced was peripheral blood. These receptors were obtained from a woman aged 60-70 years with acute or convalescent COVID-19. Each CDR3 is given with its conserved first and last residue. D genes are given only for firm matches. For some rows the clone size is stated as once, few or many, or as a class when expanded; others skip it.

j_gene	abundance	len	d_gene	v_gene	CDR3nt	CDR3aa
TRBJ1-3	NA	15	TRBD1	TRBV7-2	TGTGCCAGCAGCTTAGGGACAGGCTCTGGAAACACCATATATTTT	CASSLGTGSGNTIYF
TRBJ2-5	NA	13	NA	TRBV5-6	TGTGCCAGCAGCTGGGCAGCAGAAGAGACCCAGTACTTC	CASSWAAEETQYF
TRBJ2-3	once	14	TRBD1	TRBV7-3	TGTGCCAGCAGCGGAACAGGGGAGTCAGATACGCAGTATTTT	CASSGTGESDTQYF
TRBJ2-3	NA	14	NA	TRBV7-9	TGTGCCAGCAGCTGGACGGGGAGCACAGATACGCAGTATTTT	CASSWTGSTDTQYF
TRBJ1-5	NA	15	TRBD1	TRBV5-6	TGTGCCAGCAGCCCCAGGGGGAGTAGTGATCAGCCCCAGCATTTT	CASSPRGSSDQPQHF
TRBJ1-4	NA	15	NA	TRBV21-1	TGTGCCAGCAGCAGCTGGGACAGGGCAGGTGAAAAACTGTTTTTT	CASSSWDRAGEKLFF
TRBJ1-6	NA	13	NA	TRBV3-1/TRBV3-2	TGTGCCAGCGCAGGAAGCTTTGATTCACCCCTCCACTTT	CASAGSFDSPLHF
TRBJ1-1	NA	15	NA	TRBV7-2	TGTGCCAGCAGCAGACCGGGGGGGTCGAACACTGAAGCTTTCTTT	CASSRPGGSNTEAFF
TRBJ2-7	NA	13	NA	TRBV18	TGTGCCAGCTCCCCCGGGGAGGGGGTCGAGCAGTACTTC	CASSPGEGVEQYF
TRBJ1-6	once	15	TRBD1	TRBV19	TGTGCCAGTAGTACCGGGACAGGGGTTAATTCACCCCTCCACTTT	CASSTGTGVNSPLHF
TRBJ1-1	NA	15	NA	TRBV4-1	TGCGCCAGCAGCCAAGATCAAGGGGTCGGCACTGAAGCTTTCTTT	CASSQDQGVGTEAFF
TRBJ1-2	once	13	NA	TRBV6-2/TRBV6-3	TGTGCCAGCAGCCCACGGGTGGTCCATGGCTACACCTTC	CASSPRVVHGYTF
TRBJ1-6	NA	14	TRBD1	TRBV6-5	TGTGCCAGCAGTACCGGGACAGGGGCGTCACCCCTCCACTTT	CASSTGTGASPLHF